Listed below are T cell receptor beta chains from one sample, sequenced in a study of blood T cell repertoires in COVID-19. Some clones are missing from TCRdb's copy, which holds only in-frame ones; the method was immunoSEQ multiplex PCR. The data contain around 370,000 clones, under 95% of them seen just once; the ten biggest clones take up 3% to 4%. Sequenced sample: peripheral blood. Receptor source: a woman under 30 who had recovered from COVID-19. The CDR3 runs from the conserved cysteine through the conserved F or W. The D gene is left open where the match is weak. The size field is filled for only some rows; it gives once, few, many or a size class.

TRBJ2-1 | TRBV11-3 | - | - | CASSSRPESSYNEQFF | TGTGCCAGCAGCTCTAGGCCGGAGAGCTCCTACAATGAGCAGTTCTTC
TRBJ2-1 | TRBV7-2 | TRBD2 | - | CVCGSYNEQFF | TGTGTATGCGGGAGCTACAATGAGCAGTTCTTC
TRBJ2-6 | TRBV30 | - | few | CACAGNGANVLTF | TGTGCCTGCGCAGGGAACGGGGCCAACGTCCTGACTTTC
TRBJ1-1 | TRBV12-5 | - | - | CASGLVLLAGTEAFF | TGTGCTAGTGGTTTGGTTCTACTGGCGGGGACTGAAGCTTTCTTT
TRBJ1-1 | TRBV11-3 | - | - | CASTVRGGMNTEAFF | TGTGCCAGCACCGTAAGGGGGGGAATGAACACTGAAGCTTTCTTT
TRBJ2-5 | TRBV7-9 | - | - | CASSLAGEGQETQYF | TGTGCCAGCAGCTTAGCGGGAGAGGGCCAAGAGACCCAGTACTTC
TRBJ1-2 | TRBV4-3 | TRBD1 | - | CASSQDLWTGGSYGYTF | TGCGCCAGCAGCCAAGACCTCTGGACAGGGGGTAGCTATGGCTACACCTTC
TRBJ2-2 | TRBV7-2 | - | - | CASSLVPIDTGELFF | TGTGCCAGCAGCTTAGTCCCTATTGACACCGGGGAGCTGTTTTTT
TRBJ1-1 | TRBV7-9 | - | - | CASSGAGGEAFF | TGTGCCAGCAGCGGGGCCGGTGGGGAAGCTTTCTTT
TRBJ1-1 | TRBV15 | - | - | CATSSSETAGTEAFF | TGTGCCACCAGCAGCTCAGAGACAGCTGGGACTGAAGCTTTCTTT
TRBJ2-5 | TRBV11-3 | - | - | CASSLTLIGQGGETQYF | TGTGCCAGCAGCCTAACGTTGATAGGTCAGGGGGGAGAGACCCAGTACTTC
TRBJ2-3 | TRBV6-1 | - | once | CASSEIRPAADTQYF | TGTGCCAGCAGTGAAATAAGGCCCGCGGCAGATACGCAGTATTTT
TRBJ2-1 | TRBV27 | TRBD1 | - | CASSPMDRGPSEQFF | TGTGCCAGCAGCCCCATGGACAGGGGGCCGAGTGAGCAGTTCTTC
TRBJ1-1 | TRBV19 | TRBD1 | - | CASSNHRGRGTEAFF | TGTGCCAGTAGTAACCACAGGGGGCGGGGAACTGAAGCTTTCTTT
TRBJ2-1 | TRBV10-3 | - | - | CAISGALSIGSYNEQFF | TGTGCCATCAGTGGCGCTTTGAGTATTGGCTCCTACAATGAGCAGTTCTTC
TRBJ1-1 | TRBV4-1 | - | once | CASSQEGQEDAFF | TGCGCCAGCAGCCAAGAAGGCCAGGAAGACGCTTTCTTT
TRBJ2-2 | TRBV5-1 | - | - | CASAVGAVNTGELFF | TGCGCCAGTGCGGTCGGAGCGGTTAACACCGGGGAGCTGTTTTTT
TRBJ2-6 | TRBV19 | TRBD1 | - | CASTPTATTGGGSGANVLTF | TGTGCCAGTACCCCCACTGCCACGACAGGGGGGGGCTCTGGGGCCAACGTCCTGACTTTC
TRBJ1-1 | TRBV20-1 | - | once | CSASLTTNLNTEAFF | TGCAGTGCTAGTTTAACAACCAATCTGAACACTGAAGCTTTCTTT
TRBJ2-1 | TRBV4-3 | - | - | CASSRQGRRGNEQFF | TGCGCCAGCAGCCGGCAGGGCCGGCGGGGTAATGAGCAGTTCTTC
TRBJ2-1 | TRBV4-1 | TRBD2 | - | CASSLQGLAADNEQFF | TGCGCCAGCAGCCTCCAGGGACTAGCGGCGGACAATGAGCAGTTCTTC
TRBJ1-2 | TRBV14 | - | - | CASSHFRDPLYGYTF | TGTGCCAGCAGCCATTTTCGGGATCCCCTCTATGGCTACACCTTC
TRBJ1-2 | TRBV11-2 | TRBD1 | - | CASSSTDRQPYGYTF | TGTGCCAGCAGCTCGACGGACAGGCAGCCCTATGGCTACACCTTC
TRBJ2-6 | TRBV7-9 | TRBD1 | once | CASSRWTGGLSGANVLTF | TGTGCCAGCAGCCGATGGACAGGGGGCCTCTCTGGGGCCAACGTCCTGACTTTC
TRBJ1-5 | TRBV19 | TRBD1 | few | CASSLHLAGTGDGNQPQHF | TGTGCCAGTAGTCTACACCTGGCCGGGACAGGGGATGGCAATCAGCCCCAGCATTTT
TRBJ1-2 | TRBV9 | TRBD1 | - | CASSVGAGGPYGYTF | TGTGCCAGCAGCGTAGGGGCAGGGGGACCTTATGGCTACACCTTC
TRBJ2-1 | TRBV28 | - | - | CASSLRRSSEVWNNEQFF | TGTGCCAGCAGTTTACGCCGTAGTAGCGAGGTTTGGAACAATGAGCAGTTCTTC
TRBJ1-3 | TRBV27 | - | once | CASGRGGRKDGNTIYF | TGTGCCAGCGGGAGGGGGGGGCGCAAGGATGGAAACACCATATATTTT
TRBJ2-2 | TRBV2 | TRBD2 | - | CASTTGTSGKSGELFF | TGTGCCAGCACCACGGGGACTAGCGGGAAATCCGGGGAGCTGTTTTTT
TRBJ1-2 | TRBV10-1 | - | - | CASSESSRAGDSGYGYTF | TGCGCCAGCAGTGAGTCGTCTCGTGCGGGAGACTCGGGGTATGGCTACACCTTC
TRBJ2-1 | TRBV24-1 | TRBD2 | - | CATSSSGAGNNEQFF | TGTGCCACCAGTTCCAGTGGAGCGGGGAACAATGAGCAGTTCTTC
TRBJ2-5 | TRBV5-1 | TRBD1 | - | CASSLLGGLEETQYF | TGCGCCAGCAGCTTGTTAGGGGGCTTGGAAGAGACCCAGTACTTC
TRBJ1-2 | TRBV10-3 | TRBD1 | - | CAISESVRGNYGYTF | TGTGCCATCAGTGAGTCTGTCAGGGGGAACTATGGCTACACCTTC
TRBJ1-1 | TRBV9 | TRBD1 | - | CASSVDDRGGGHTEAFF | TGTGCCAGCAGCGTTGATGACAGGGGGGGAGGTCACACTGAAGCTTTCTTT
TRBJ1-2 | TRBV12-3/TRBV12-4 | - | - | CASSQYRVGGYTF | TGTGCCAGCAGTCAATACAGGGTGGGCGGCTACACCTTC
TRBJ2-1 | TRBV5-1 | TRBD2 | - | CASSFQPGLAGGHEQFF | TGCGCCAGCAGCTTTCAACCGGGACTAGCGGGAGGGCATGAGCAGTTCTTC
TRBJ1-2 | TRBV10-3 | - | - | CAISLGGNYGYTF | TGTGCCATCAGTCTAGGGGGAAACTATGGCTACACCTTC
TRBJ1-2 | TRBV6-5 | TRBD1 | - | CASSYSRQGAGGYTF | TGTGCCAGCAGTTACTCTAGACAGGGGGCAGGTGGCTACACCTTC
TRBJ2-3 | TRBV6-5 | TRBD1 | - | CASSFRGLITDTQYF | TGTGCCAGCAGCTTCAGGGGGCTTATCACAGATACGCAGTATTTT
TRBJ2-3 | TRBV5-1 | - | - | CASSLEWRERDTQYF | TGCGCCAGCAGCTTGGAATGGAGGGAGCGCGATACGCAGTATTTT
TRBJ2-5 | TRBV19 | TRBD1 | - | CASSIAVDREETQYF | TGTGCCAGTAGTATAGCCGTCGACAGGGAAGAGACCCAGTACTTC
TRBJ2-1 | TRBV7-8 | TRBD2 | - | CASSLTSMAHEQFF | TGTGCCAGCAGCTTGACTAGCATGGCCCATGAGCAGTTCTTC
TRBJ2-3 | TRBV14 | - | - | CASSPRAGRRVEDPTDTQYF | TGTGCCAGCAGCCCGAGGGCAGGGAGGAGAGTAGAAGACCCCACAGATACGCAGTATTTT
TRBJ1-1 | TRBV3-1/TRBV3-2 | TRBD1 | - | CASSSKPTGAEAFF | TGTGCCAGCAGCTCCAAGCCGACAGGGGCTGAAGCTTTCTTT
TRBJ1-1 | TRBV27 | - | - | CASSWLGGMNTEAFF | TGTGCCAGCAGTTGGCTCGGGGGGATGAACACTGAAGCTTTCTTT
TRBJ1-1 | TRBV7-2 | - | - | CASSWGPEYTEAFF | TGTGCCAGCAGCTGGGGCCCTGAGTACACTGAAGCTTTCTTT
TRBJ2-1 | TRBV5-5 | - | - | CASSLAPGSYNEQFF | TGTGCCAGCAGCTTGGCCCCGGGCTCCTACAATGAGCAGTTCTTC
TRBJ1-1 | TRBV24-1 | TRBD1 | - | CATSDSRTGHTEAFF | TGTGCCACCAGTGATTCGAGGACAGGGCACACTGAAGCTTTCTTT
TRBJ1-2 | TRBV19 | - | - | CASSIEQGGGYTF | TGTGCCAGTAGTATAGAACAGGGTGGGGGCTACACCTTC
TRBJ2-3 | TRBV5-4 | - | - | CASSRPSGRGTDTQYF | TGTGCCAGCAGCAGACCTAGCGGAAGGGGGACAGATACGCAGTATTTT
TRBJ2-3 | TRBV5-4 | - | once | CASSWGRGTDTQYF | TGTGCCAGCAGCTGGGGTAGGGGGACAGATACGCAGTATTTT
TRBJ1-4 | TRBV6-5 | TRBD1 | - | CASSKQGTGIGKLFF | TGTGCCAGCAGTAAACAAGGGACAGGGATTGGAAAACTGTTTTTT
TRBJ1-1 | TRBV6-1 | - | - | CASSDYRVNTEAFF | TGTGCCAGCAGTGATTACAGAGTGAACACTGAAGCTTTCTTT
TRBJ1-5 | TRBV6-5 | - | - | CASTRQIHQPQHF | TGTGCCAGCACCCGACAGATTCATCAGCCCCAGCATTTT